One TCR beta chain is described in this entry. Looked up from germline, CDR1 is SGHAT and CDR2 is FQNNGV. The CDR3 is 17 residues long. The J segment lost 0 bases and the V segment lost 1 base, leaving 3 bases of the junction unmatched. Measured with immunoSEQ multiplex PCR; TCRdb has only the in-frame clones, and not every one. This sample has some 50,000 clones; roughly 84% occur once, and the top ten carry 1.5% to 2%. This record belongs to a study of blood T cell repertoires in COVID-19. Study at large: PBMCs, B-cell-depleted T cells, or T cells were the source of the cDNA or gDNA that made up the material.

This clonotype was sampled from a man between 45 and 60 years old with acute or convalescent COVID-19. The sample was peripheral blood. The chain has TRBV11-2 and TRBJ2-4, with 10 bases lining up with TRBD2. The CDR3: CASSLGTSGLAKNIQYF. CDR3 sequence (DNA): TGTGCCAGCAGCTTAGGGACTAGCGGATTAGCCAAAAACATTCAGTACTTC.